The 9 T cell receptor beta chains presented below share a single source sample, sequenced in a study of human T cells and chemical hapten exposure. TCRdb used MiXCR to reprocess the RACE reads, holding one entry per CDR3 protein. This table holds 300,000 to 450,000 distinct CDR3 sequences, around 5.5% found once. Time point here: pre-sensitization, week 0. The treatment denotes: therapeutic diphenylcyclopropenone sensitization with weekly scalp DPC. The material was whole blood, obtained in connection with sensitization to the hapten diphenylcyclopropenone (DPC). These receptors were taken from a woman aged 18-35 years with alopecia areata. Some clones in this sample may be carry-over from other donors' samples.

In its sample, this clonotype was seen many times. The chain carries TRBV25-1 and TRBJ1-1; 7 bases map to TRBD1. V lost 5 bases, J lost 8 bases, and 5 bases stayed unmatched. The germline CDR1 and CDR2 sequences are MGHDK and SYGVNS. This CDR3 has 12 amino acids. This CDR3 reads CASSQGQHEAFF. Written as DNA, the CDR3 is TGTGCCAGCAGTCAGGGACAGCACGAAGCTTTCTTT. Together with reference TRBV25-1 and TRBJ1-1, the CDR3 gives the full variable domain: EADIYQTPRYLVIGTGKKITLECSQTMGHDKMYWYQQDPGMELHLIHYSYGVNSTEKGDLSSESTVSRIRTEHFPLTLESARPSHTSQYLCASSQGQHEAFFGQGTRLTVV.

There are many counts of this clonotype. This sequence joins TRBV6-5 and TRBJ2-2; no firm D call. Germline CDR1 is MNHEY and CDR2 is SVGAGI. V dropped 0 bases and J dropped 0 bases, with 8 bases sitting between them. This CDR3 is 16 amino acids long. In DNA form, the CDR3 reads TGTGCCAGCAGTTACTCGACCGATTCGAACACCGGGGAGCTGTTTTTT. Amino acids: CASSYSTDSNTGELFF.

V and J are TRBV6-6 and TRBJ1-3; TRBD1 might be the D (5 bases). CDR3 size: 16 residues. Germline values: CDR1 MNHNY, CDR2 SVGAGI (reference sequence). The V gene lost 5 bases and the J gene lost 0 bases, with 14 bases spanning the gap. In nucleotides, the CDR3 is TGTGCCAGCAGTCCCCAGACAGCCCGCTCTGGAAACACCATATATTTT. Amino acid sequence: CASSPQTARSGNTIYF.

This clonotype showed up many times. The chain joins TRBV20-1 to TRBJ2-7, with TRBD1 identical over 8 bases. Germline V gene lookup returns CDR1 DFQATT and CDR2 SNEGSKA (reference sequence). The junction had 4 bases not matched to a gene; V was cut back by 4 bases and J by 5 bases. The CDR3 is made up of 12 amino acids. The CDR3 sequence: CSAKDRDHEQYF. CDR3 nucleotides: TGCAGTGCTAAGGACAGGGACCACGAGCAGTACTTC.

DNA for the CDR3: TGTGCCAGCAGGACTAGCGGGGGCAACGAGCAGTACTTC. Residues: CASRTSGGNEQYF. The chain carries TRBV6-2 or TRBV6-3 and TRBJ2-7; 12 positions agree with TRBD2. Germline V lookup: CDR1 MNHEY, CDR2 SVGEGT. The CDR3 covers 13 residues. The ends lost 6 bases at V and 5 bases at J; junction bases unmatched: 2.

In DNA, the CDR3 is TGTGCCAGCAGCCAGACCCAGGGCTGGACTGAAGCTTTCTTT. Translating it yields CASSQTQGWTEAFF. The V and J genes are TRBV3-1 and TRBJ1-1; tentatively, D is TRBD1 (5 bases). V gave up 3 bases and J gave up 5 bases, with 13 bases separating them. This CDR3 contains 14 residues. CDR1 and CDR2 from the germline V gene are LGHDT and YNNKEL (reference sequence).

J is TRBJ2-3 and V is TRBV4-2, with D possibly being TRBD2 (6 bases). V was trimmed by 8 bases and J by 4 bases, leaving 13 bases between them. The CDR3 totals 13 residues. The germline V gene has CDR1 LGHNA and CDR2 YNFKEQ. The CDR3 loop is CASRDSAPDTQYF. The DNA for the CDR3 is TGTGCCAGCCGGGACTCCGCTCCAGATACGCAGTATTTT.

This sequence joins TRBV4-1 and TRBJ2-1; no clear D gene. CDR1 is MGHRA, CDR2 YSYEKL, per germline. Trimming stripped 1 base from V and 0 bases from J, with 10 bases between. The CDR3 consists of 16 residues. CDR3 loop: CASSQVSTTSYNEQFF. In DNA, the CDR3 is TGCGCCAGCAGCCAAGTCTCGACCACCTCCTACAATGAGCAGTTCTTC.

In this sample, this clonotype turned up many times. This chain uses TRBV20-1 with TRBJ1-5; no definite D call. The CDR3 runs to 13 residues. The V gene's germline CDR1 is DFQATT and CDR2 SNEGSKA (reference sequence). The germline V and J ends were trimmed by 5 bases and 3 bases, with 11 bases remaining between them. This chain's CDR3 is CSACTELNQPQHF. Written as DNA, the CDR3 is TGCAGTGCTTGCACAGAGCTCAATCAGCCCCAGCATTTT.